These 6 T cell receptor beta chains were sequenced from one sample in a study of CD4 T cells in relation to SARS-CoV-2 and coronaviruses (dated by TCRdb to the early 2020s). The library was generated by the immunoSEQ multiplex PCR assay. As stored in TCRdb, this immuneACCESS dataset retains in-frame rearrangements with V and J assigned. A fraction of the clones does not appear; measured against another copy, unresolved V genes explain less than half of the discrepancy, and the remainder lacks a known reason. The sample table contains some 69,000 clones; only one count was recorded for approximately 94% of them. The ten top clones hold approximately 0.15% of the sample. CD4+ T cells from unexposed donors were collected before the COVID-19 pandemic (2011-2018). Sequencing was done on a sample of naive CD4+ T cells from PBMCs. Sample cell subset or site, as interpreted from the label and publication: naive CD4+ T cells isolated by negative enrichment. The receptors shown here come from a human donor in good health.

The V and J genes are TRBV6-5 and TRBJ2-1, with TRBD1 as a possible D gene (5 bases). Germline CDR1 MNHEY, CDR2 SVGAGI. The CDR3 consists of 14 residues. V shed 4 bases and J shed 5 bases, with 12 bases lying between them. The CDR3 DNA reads TGTGCCAGCAGTTTCGGTCGGACAAACAATGAGCAGTTCTTC. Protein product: CASSFGRTNNEQFF.

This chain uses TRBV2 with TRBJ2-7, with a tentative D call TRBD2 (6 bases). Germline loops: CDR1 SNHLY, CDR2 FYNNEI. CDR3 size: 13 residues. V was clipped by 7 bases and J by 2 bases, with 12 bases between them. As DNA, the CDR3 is TGTGCCAGCAAGAAGCGGGTGACCTACGAGCAGTACTTC. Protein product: CASKKRVTYEQYF.

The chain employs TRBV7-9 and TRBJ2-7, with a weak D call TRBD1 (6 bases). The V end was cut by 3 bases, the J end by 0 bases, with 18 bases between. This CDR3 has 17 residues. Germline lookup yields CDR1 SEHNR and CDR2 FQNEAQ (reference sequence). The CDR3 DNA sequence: TGTGCCAGCAGCTTCAGTCCAGGGGTTTGGGGCTCCTACGAGCAGTACTTC. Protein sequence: CASSFSPGVWGSYEQYF.

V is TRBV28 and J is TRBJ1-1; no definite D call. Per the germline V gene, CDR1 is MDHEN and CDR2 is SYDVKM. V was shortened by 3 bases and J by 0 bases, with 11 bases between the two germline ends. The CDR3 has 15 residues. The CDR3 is CASSLNPGLNTEAFF. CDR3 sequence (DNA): TGTGCCAGCAGTTTGAATCCGGGCCTGAACACTGAAGCTTTCTTT.

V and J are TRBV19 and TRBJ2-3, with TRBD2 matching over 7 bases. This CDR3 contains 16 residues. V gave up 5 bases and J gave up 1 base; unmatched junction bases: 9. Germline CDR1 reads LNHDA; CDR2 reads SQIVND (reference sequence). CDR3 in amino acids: CASSVEAGRGTDTQYF. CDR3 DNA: TGTGCCAGTAGTGTCGAAGCGGGAAGGGGCACAGATACGCAGTATTTT.

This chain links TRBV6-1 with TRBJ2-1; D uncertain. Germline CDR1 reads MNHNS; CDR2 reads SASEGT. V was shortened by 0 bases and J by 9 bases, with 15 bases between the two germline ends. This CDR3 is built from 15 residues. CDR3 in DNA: TGTGCCAGCAGTGAAGCCTGGGTAGGGTTGGGTGAGCAGTTCTTC. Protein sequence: CASSEAWVGLGEQFF.